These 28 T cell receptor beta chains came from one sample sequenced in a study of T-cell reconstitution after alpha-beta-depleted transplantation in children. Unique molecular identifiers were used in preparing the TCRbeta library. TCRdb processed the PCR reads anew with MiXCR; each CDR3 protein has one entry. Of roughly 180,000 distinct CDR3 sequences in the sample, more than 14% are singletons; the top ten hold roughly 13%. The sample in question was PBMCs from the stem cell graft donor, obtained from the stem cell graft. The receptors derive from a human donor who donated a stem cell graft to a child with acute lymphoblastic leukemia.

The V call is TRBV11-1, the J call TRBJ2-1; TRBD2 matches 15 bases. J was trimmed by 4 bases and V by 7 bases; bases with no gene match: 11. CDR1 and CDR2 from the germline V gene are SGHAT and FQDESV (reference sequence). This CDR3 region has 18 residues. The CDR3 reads CASISRTSGRAFYNEQFF. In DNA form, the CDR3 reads TGTGCCAGCATCTCTCGGACTAGCGGGAGGGCCTTTTACAATGAGCAGTTCTTC.

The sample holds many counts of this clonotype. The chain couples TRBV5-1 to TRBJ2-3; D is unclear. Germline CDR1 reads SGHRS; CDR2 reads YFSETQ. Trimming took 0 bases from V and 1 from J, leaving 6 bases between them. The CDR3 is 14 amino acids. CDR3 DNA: TGCGCCAGCAGCTTGGGACTTGGCACAGATACGCAGTATTTT. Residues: CASSLGLGTDTQYF. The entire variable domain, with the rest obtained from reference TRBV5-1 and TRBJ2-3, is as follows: KAGVTQTPRYLIKTRGQQVTLSCSPISGHRSVSWYQQTPGQGLQFLFEYFSETQRNKGNFPGRFSGRQFSNSRSEMNVSTLELGDSALYLCASSLGLGTDTQYFGPGTRLTVL.

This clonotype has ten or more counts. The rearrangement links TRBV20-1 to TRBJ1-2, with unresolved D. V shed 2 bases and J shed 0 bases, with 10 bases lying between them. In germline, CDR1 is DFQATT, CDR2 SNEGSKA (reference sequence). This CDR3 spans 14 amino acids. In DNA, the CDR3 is TGCAGTGCTAGACGAGAGGGCTCTAACTATGGCTACACCTTC. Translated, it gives CSARREGSNYGYTF.

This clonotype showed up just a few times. In DNA, the CDR3 is TGTGCCAGCCGACCTCGAGGCCCCTCTGGAAACACCATATATTTT. This gives the protein CASRPRGPSGNTIYF. This chain connects TRBV6-1 to TRBJ1-3, with D hard to call. The CDR3 sequence is 15 residues long. CDR1 and CDR2 from the germline V gene are MNHNS and SASEGT. The V and J ends lost 8 bases and 0 bases respectively, with 14 bases between them.

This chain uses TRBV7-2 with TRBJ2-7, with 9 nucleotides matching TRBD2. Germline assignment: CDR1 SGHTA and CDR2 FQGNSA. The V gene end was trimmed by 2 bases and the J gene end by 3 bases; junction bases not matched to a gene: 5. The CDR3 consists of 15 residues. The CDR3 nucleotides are TGTGCCAGCAGCTTAAGTAGGACTAGCGACTACGAGCAGTACTTC. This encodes CASSLSRTSDYEQYF.

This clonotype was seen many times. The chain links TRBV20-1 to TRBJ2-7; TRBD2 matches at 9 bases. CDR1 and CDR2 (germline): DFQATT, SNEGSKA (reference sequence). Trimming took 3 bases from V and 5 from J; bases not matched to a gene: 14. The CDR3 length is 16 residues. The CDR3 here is CSASPPSRTSANEQYF. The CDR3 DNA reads TGCAGTGCTAGTCCCCCTTCTAGGACTAGCGCTAACGAGCAGTACTTC.

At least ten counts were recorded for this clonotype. CDR3 in amino acids: CSVEGAGGNIQYF. CDR3 DNA sequence: TGCAGCGTTGAGGGGGCCGGGGGGAACATTCAGTACTTC. The V and J genes are TRBV29-1 and TRBJ2-4, with D possibly matching TRBD2 (7 bases). This CDR3 has 13 residues. The V and J ends lost 3 bases and 7 bases respectively, with 13 bases between them. Germline V CDR1 and CDR2: SQVTM, ANQGSEA.

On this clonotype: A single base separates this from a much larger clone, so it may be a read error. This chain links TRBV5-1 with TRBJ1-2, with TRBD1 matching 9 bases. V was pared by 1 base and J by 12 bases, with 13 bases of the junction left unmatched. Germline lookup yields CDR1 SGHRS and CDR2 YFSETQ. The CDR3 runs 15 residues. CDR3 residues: CASSLRTGAKSGDTF. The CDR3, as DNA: TGCGCCAGCAGCTTGAGGACAGGGGCAAAATCCGGCGACACCTTC.

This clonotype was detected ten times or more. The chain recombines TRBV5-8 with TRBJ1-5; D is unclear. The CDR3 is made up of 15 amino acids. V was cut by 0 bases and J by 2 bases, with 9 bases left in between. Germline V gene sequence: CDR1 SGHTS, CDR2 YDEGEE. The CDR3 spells CASSLVISGNQPQHF. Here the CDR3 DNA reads TGTGCCAGCAGCTTGGTTATTAGCGGCAATCAGCCCCAGCATTTT. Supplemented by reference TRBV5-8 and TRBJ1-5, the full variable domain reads EAGVTQSPTHLIKTRGQQATLRCSPISGHTSVYWYQQALGLGLQFLLWYDEGEERNRGNFPPRFSGRQFPNYSSELNVNALELEDSALYLCASSLVISGNQPQHFGDGTRLSIL.

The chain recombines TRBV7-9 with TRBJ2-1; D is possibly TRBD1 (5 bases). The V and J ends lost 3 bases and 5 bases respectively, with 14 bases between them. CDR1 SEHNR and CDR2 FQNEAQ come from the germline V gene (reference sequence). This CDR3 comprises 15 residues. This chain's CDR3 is CASSLGLNYNNEQFF. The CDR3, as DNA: TGTGCCAGCAGCTTGGGGCTAAACTACAACAATGAGCAGTTCTTC.

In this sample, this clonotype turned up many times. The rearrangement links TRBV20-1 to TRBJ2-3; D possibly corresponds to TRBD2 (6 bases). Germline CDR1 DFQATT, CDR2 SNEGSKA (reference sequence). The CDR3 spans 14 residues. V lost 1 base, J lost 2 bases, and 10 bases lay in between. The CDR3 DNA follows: TGCAGTGCTAGAGTACCGGGAGTCACAGATACGCAGTATTTT. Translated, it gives CSARVPGVTDTQYF.

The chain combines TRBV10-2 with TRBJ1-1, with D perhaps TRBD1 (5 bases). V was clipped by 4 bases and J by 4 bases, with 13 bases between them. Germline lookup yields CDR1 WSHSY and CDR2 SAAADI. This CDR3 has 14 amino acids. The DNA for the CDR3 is TGCGCCAGCAGTGTGAGCAGGGCTAGCACTGAAGCTTTCTTT. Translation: CASSVSRASTEAFF.

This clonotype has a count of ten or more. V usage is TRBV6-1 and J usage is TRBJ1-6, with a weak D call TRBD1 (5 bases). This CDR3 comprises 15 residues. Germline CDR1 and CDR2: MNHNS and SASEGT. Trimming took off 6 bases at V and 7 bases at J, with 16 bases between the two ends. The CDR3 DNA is TGTGCCAGCAGGGACGGGGGGTCGGGGAATTCACCCCTCCACTTT. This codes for CASRDGGSGNSPLHF.

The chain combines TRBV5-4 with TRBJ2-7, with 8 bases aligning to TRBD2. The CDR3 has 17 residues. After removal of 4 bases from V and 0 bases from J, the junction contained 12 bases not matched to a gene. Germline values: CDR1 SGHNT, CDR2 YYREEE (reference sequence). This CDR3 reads CASSPGLTSGGSYEQYF. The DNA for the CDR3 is TGTGCCAGCAGCCCGGGTCTAACTAGCGGAGGCTCCTACGAGCAGTACTTC.

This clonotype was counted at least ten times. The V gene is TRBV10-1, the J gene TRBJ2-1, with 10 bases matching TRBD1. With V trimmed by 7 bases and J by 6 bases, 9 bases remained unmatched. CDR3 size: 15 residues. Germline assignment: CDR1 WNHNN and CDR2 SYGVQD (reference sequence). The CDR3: CASKSGTGVSNEQFF. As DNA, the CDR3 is TGCGCCAGCAAATCTGGGACAGGGGTGTCCAATGAGCAGTTCTTC.

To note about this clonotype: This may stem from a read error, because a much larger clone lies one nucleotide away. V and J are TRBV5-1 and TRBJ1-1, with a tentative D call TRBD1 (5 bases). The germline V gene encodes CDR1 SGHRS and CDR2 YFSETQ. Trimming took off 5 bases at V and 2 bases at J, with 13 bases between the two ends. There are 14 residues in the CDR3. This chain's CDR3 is CASRHRPINTEAFF. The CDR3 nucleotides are TGCGCCAGCAGGCACAGGCCAATAAACACTGAAGCTTTCTTT.

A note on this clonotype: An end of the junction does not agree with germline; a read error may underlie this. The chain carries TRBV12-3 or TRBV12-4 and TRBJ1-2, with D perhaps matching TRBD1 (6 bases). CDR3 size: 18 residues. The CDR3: CACSLRPRGGSRNYGYTF. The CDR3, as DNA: TGTGCCTGCAGTTTACGACCACGAGGGGGGAGTCGTAACTATGGCTACACCTTC.

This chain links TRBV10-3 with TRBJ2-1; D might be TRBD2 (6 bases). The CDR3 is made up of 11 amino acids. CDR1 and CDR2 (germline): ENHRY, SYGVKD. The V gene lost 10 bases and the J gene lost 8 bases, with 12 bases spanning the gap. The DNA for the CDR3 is TGTGCCACCCAGGAGGGCTATGAGCAGTTCTTC. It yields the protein CATQEGYEQFF.

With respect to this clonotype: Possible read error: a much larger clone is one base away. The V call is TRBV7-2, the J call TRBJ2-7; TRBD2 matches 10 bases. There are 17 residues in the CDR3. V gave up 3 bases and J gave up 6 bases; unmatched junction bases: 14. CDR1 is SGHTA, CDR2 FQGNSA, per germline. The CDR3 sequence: CASSFLPSGSLGSEQYF. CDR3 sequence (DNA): TGTGCCAGCAGCTTCCTCCCTAGCGGGAGTTTAGGTTCCGAGCAGTACTTC.

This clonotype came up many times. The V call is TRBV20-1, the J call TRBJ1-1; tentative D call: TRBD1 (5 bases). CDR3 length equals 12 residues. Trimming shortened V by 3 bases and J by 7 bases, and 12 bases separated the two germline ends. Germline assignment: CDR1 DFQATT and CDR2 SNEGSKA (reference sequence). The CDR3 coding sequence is TGCAGTGCTAGCCCCCAAAGGGGTGAAGCTTTCTTT. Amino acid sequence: CSASPQRGEAFF.

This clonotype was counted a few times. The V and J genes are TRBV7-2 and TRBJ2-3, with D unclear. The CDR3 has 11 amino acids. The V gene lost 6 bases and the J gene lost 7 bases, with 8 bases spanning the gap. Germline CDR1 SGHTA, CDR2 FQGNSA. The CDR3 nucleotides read TGTGCCAGCAGGGGGAAAAATACGCAGTATTTT. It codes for CASRGKNTQYF.

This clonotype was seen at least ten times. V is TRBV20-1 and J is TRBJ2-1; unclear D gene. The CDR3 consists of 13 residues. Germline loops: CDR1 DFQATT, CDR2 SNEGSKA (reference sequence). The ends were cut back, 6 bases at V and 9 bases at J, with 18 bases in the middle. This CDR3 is CSAGKLEMGEQFF. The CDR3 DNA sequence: TGCAGTGCAGGCAAACTTGAAATGGGTGAGCAGTTCTTC.

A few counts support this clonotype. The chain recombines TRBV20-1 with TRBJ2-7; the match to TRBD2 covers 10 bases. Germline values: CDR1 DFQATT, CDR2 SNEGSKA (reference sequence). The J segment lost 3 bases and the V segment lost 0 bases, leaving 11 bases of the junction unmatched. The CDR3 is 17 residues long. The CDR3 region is CSARDHRVAGGVYEQYF. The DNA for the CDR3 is TGCAGTGCTAGAGACCATAGGGTAGCGGGAGGAGTCTACGAGCAGTACTTC.

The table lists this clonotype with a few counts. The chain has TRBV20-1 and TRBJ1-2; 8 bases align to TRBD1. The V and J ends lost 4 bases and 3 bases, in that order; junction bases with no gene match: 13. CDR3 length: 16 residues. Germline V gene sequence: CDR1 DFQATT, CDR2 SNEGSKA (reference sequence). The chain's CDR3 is CSAIEYGQGGDYGYTF. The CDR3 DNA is TGCAGTGCTATAGAGTACGGACAGGGTGGGGACTATGGCTACACCTTC.

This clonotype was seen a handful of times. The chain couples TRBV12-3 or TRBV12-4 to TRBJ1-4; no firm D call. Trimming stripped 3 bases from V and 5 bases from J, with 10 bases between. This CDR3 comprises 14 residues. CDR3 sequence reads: CASSFEWENEKLFF. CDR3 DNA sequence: TGTGCCAGCAGTTTCGAGTGGGAGAATGAAAAACTGTTTTTT.

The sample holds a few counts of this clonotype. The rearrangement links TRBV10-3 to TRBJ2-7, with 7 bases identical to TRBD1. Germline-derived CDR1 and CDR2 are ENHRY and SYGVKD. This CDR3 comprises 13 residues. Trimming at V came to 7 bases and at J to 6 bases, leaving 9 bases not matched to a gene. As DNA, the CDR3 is TGTGCCATCAAAAACACAGGGGTGGGCGAGCAGTACTTC. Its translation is CAIKNTGVGEQYF.

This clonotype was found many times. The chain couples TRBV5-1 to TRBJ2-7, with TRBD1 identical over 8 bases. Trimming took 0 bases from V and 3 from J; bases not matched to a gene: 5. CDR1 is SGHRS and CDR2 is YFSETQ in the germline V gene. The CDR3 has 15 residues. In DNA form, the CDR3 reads TGCGCCAGCAGCTTGGATGGGACAGGAGACTACGAGCAGTACTTC. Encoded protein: CASSLDGTGDYEQYF.

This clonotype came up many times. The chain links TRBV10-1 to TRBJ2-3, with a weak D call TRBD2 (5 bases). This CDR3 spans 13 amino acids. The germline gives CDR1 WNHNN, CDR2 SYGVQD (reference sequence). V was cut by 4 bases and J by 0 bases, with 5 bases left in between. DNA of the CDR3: TGCGCCAGCAGTGGAGGGAGCACAGATACGCAGTATTTT. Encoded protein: CASSGGSTDTQYF.